The source of this T cell receptor (beta chain) is a study of shared T cell receptors in the human thymus. The CDR3 covers 14 residues. Germline trimming cut 1 base from V and 6 bases from J; bases unmatched to any gene: 3. Germline CDR1 reads SEHNR; CDR2 reads FQNEAQ (reference sequence). Profiled with immunoSEQ multiplex PCR; TCRdb holds only in-frame clones, not every one. The sample lists over 450,000 clones; approximately 80% were seen once. These data were also filed under a second study, of human thymus T cells. That study reports: Thymus specimens were resections from corrective heart surgery. The authors found apparently biased V and J gene usage in thymic and blood repertoires. Overlap was high between thymic repertoires from unrelated individuals, as reported in related research.

The receptor was derived from a boy younger than two with a congenital heart defect. Sequenced input: thymocytes. This chain uses TRBV7-9 with TRBJ2-4, with 7 bases that match TRBD2. This CDR3 is CASSLDERGNIQYF. The DNA of the CDR3 is TGTGCCAGCAGCTTAGACGAGCGGGGAAACATTCAGTACTTC.